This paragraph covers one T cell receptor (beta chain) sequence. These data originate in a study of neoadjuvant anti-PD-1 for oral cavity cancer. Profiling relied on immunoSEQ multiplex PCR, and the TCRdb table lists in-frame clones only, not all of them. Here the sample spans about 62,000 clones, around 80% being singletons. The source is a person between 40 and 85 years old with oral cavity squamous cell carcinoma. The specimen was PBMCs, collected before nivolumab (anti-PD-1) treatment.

In nucleotides, the CDR3 is TGCGCCAGCAGCCAAGATTGGACAGGGGGCTCAAACACCATATATTTT. It specifies CASSQDWTGGSNTIYF. The chain carries TRBV4-1 and TRBJ1-3; 11 bases agree with TRBD1. This CDR3 spans 16 amino acids. J lost 6 bases, V lost 0 bases, and 4 bases had no gene match. The germline V gene encodes CDR1 MGHRA and CDR2 YSYEKL.